This T cell receptor (beta chain) originates from a study of blood T cell repertoires in COVID-19. About the research overall: COVID-19 samples from acute and convalescent phases originated in the United States, Italy and Spain. PBMCs, B-cell-depleted T cells, or T cells were the source of the cDNA or gDNA that made up the material.

This clone was observed a handful of times. CDR3 length: 15 amino acids. V was shortened by 4 bases and J by 4 bases, with 15 bases between the two germline ends. Germline values: CDR1 SGHRS, CDR2 YFSETQ. Participants were aged about 18 to 90 years, lived in around 22 US areas, and enrolled virtually. Researchers sorted participants into cohorts using their self-reported clinical history. The repertoire was sequenced with immunoSEQ multiplex PCR; TCRdb's copy has only in-frame clones and lacks some. This sample has around 300,000 clones, with around 87% found just once. This TCR derives from a woman aged 30 to 39 who had recovered from COVID-19. The rearrangement links TRBV5-1 to TRBJ1-3; D perhaps matches TRBD1 (6 bases). Sequences were obtained from PBMCs or T cells enriched from blood (not recorded which). CDR3: CASSPQQGTGNTIYF. The CDR3 coding sequence is TGCGCCAGCAGCCCACAACAGGGTACGGGAAACACCATATATTTT. The entire variable domain, with the rest obtained from reference TRBV5-1 and TRBJ1-3, is as follows: KAGVTQTPRYLIKTRGQQVTLSCSPISGHRSVSWYQQTPGQGLQFLFEYFSETQRNKGNFPGRFSGRQFSNSRSEMNVSTLELGDSALYLCASSPQQGTGNTIYFGEGSWLTVV.